A selection of T cell receptor beta chains follows, all from one sample in a study of cytotoxic CD8 clonotypes in ibrutinib-treated CLL. Data came from immunoSEQ multiplex PCR; TCRdb stores just in-frame clones and leaves some out. The table records around 140,000 clones, around three quarters of them present only once. The material sequenced was PBMCs, taken after 12 months of ibrutinib treatment. These receptors were collected from a human donor with chronic lymphocytic leukemia. CDR3s include the opening cysteine and the closing phenylalanine or tryptophan. The D gene is left open where the match is weak. A row's size may be missing; if present it is once, few, many or a size class.

J gene	D gene	clone size	V gene	CDR3 protein	CDR3 DNA
TRBJ2-7	NA	NA	TRBV6-5	CASGQGYEQYF	TGTGCCAGCGGGCAGGGCTACGAGCAGTACTTC
TRBJ2-7	TRBD1	NA	TRBV10-3	CAISSQGPYEQYF	TGTGCCATCAGCTCACAGGGGCCATACGAGCAGTACTTC
TRBJ2-7	TRBD1	NA	TRBV7-2	CASRIDRASSYEQYF	TGTGCCAGCAGAATAGACAGGGCTAGCTCCTACGAGCAGTACTTC
TRBJ2-1	TRBD2	NA	TRBV9	CASSVVAGVEFEQFF	TGTGCCAGCAGCGTAGTAGCGGGAGTCGAATTTGAGCAGTTCTTC
TRBJ1-6	NA	few	TRBV28	CASSLPTSSSPLHF	TGTGCCAGCTCTCTCCCAACGTCGTCATCACCCCTCCACTTT
TRBJ1-2	TRBD1	NA	TRBV6-6	CASTSRDGGQNYGYTF	TGTGCCAGCACCTCCCGAGATGGGGGACAGAACTATGGCTACACCTTC
TRBJ1-1	NA	NA	TRBV6-5	CASRLIRGHTEAFF	TGTGCCAGCAGGCTAATAAGAGGACACACTGAAGCTTTCTTT
TRBJ1-5	NA	few	TRBV28	CASSLEGFFGNQPQHF	TGTGCCAGCAGTTTAGAGGGGTTTTTTGGCAATCAGCCCCAGCATTTT
TRBJ1-3	NA	NA	TRBV9	CASSPDSFSGNTIYF	TGTGCCAGCAGCCCCGACAGTTTCTCTGGAAACACCATATATTTT
TRBJ2-1	NA	NA	TRBV7-3	CASSQARGKDEQFF	TGTGCCAGCAGCCAAGCCAGGGGTAAGGATGAGCAGTTCTTC
TRBJ1-2	NA	few	TRBV6-1	CASSESLVANYGYTF	TGTGCCAGCAGTGAGTCCCTGGTCGCTAACTATGGCTACACCTTC
TRBJ2-7	NA	NA	TRBV4-2	CASSQDSQLYEQYF	TGTGCCAGCAGCCAAGATTCCCAGCTGTACGAGCAGTACTTC
TRBJ2-1	NA	NA	TRBV9	CASSVGLAGYNEQFF	TGTGCCAGCAGCGTAGGACTGGCGGGCTACAATGAGCAGTTCTTC
TRBJ1-6	NA	NA	TRBV7-2	CASSPSWRVDSPLHF	TGTGCCAGCAGCCCGTCGTGGAGGGTCGATTCACCCCTCCACTTT
TRBJ2-1	TRBD2	NA	TRBV5-1	CASSHGTSGSFGQFF	TGCGCCAGCAGCCACGGGACTAGCGGGAGTTTTGGGCAGTTCTTC
TRBJ1-1	NA	NA	TRBV30	CAWSVMLGTEAFF	TGTGCCTGGAGTGTAATGTTGGGCACTGAAGCTTTCTTT
TRBJ2-7	NA	NA	TRBV18	CASSPSGLYEQYF	TGTGCCAGCTCACCATCAGGGCTGTACGAGCAGTACTTC
TRBJ2-5	TRBD1	NA	TRBV2	CANSRDREETQYF	TGTGCCAACAGCCGAGACAGGGAAGAGACCCAGTACTTC
TRBJ2-3	NA	NA	TRBV14	CASSQVPSTATDTQYF	TGTGCCAGCAGCCAAGTCCCTTCTACGGCCACAGATACGCAGTATTTT
TRBJ1-2	TRBD1	NA	TRBV28	CASSLPPGQGNYGYTF	TGTGCCAGCAGTCTTCCCCCGGGACAGGGAAACTATGGCTACACCTTC
TRBJ1-2	NA	NA	TRBV21-1	CASSKARDQGGQAGKGGYTF	TGTGCCAGCAGCAAAGCAAGGGATCAGGGCGGCCAAGCAGGGAAGGGCGGCTACACCTTC
TRBJ1-2	TRBD1	NA	TRBV27	CASSLSGSGGYYGYTF	TGTGCCAGCAGTTTAAGTGGTTCAGGGGGGTACTATGGCTACACCTTC